In this sample, the clone carrying this T cell receptor (beta chain) turned up a few times. Its antigen is currently unknown. No patient received treatment before thyroid surgery. These data originate in a study of metastatic and nonmetastatic thyroid tumors. Study context: Patients with malignant and benign thyroid disease provided blood and tumor or nodule tissue, whose repertoires were compared.

Germline V gene data show CDR1 as SGHVS and CDR2 as FNYEAQ. CDR3 length equals 16 residues. In the authors' methods: To classify distant metastasis in papillary thyroid cancer, a model was built from CDR3 differences across clinicopathological groups. TCRdb redid the clone calls on the PCR reads using MiXCR. The V and J calls were determined by TCRdb, not by the authors. Of 25,000 to 35,000 clones listed, about 4% are singletons. Study-wide findings and caveats: For both blood and tumor, malignant thyroid tumors reportedly showed significantly higher TCR beta diversity than benign nodules did.

This rearrangement joins TRBV7-6 to TRBJ2-7; no clear D. The J call could be wrong; TRBJ2-5 is a better fit for the DNA end. The source of this sequence is a female donor with papillary thyroid cancer or a benign thyroid nodule (not recorded which). Some clones in this sample may be carry-over from other donors' samples. The specimen sequenced was blood. The CDR3 coding sequence is TGTGCCAGCAGCTTAAAGGCGTTGGTCATGGAAGAGACCCAGTACTTC. It translates to CASSLKALVMEETQYF.